A single T cell receptor (beta chain) is shown here with its context. Its antigen is currently unknown. This entry comes from a study of cytomegalovirus exposure and HLA in healthy donors. Study-wide background: Falling in the Caucasian-associated ancestry cluster were 81% of under 500 genotyped donors.

The study's findings and limits: Per published reports, the classifier diagnosed cytomegalovirus status with high specificity and sensitivity.

The PCR was carried out with 60 Vbeta primers and 13 Jbeta primers. TCRdb keeps only in-frame clones here, not all; method: immunoSEQ multiplex PCR. Among about 200,000 clones, about 77% were seen once, and the ten largest hold just under 3%. The CDR3 has 15 residues. Germline lookup yields CDR1 SGHTA and CDR2 FQGNSA. Trimming shortened V by 1 base and J by 8 bases, and 14 bases separated the two germline ends. The chain couples TRBV7-2 to TRBJ1-4; D gene ambiguous. This TCR came from a woman in her 30s in good health and CMV-seronegative. Sequencing was done on a sample of PBMCs. In DNA, the CDR3 is TGTGCCAGCAGCTTAGGCCCCCGGGTCAACGAAAAACTGTTTTTT. It is translated as CASSLGPRVNEKLFF.